The 9 T cell receptor beta chains reported below all come from one sample, sequenced in a study of T-cell memory formation after mild COVID-19. TCRdb passed the 5' RACE reads through MiXCR, listing each CDR3 protein once. This sample carries approximately 250,000 distinct CDR3 sequences, about a sixth of them seen once, and the ten largest clones take roughly 23%. The sample comprised PBMCs or a T cell subset sorted from them (not recorded which). The receptors originated from a man between 18 and 35 years old who had mild COVID-19 (a few samples of this study predate the infection). Cell type and time point are not known.

The chain links TRBV5-1 to TRBJ2-4; TRBD1 matches at 10 bases. The CDR3 is made up of 15 amino acids. Germline V lookup: CDR1 SGHRS, CDR2 YFSETQ. With V trimmed by 4 bases and J by 5 bases, 6 bases remained unmatched. The DNA for the CDR3 is TGCGCCAGCAGCACCATGGGACAGGGGCAAAACATTCAGTACTTC. Its protein is CASSTMGQGQNIQYF. Using reference TRBV5-1 and TRBJ2-4 for the parts outside the CDR3, the full variable domain is KAGVTQTPRYLIKTRGQQVTLSCSPISGHRSVSWYQQTPGQGLQFLFEYFSETQRNKGNFPGRFSGRQFSNSRSEMNVSTLELGDSALYLCASSTMGQGQNIQYFGAGTRLSVL.

There are a few counts of this clonotype. This chain links TRBV10-3 with TRBJ1-5, with a possible D match to TRBD1 (5 bases). CDR1 is ENHRY and CDR2 is SYGVKD in the germline V gene. This CDR3 has 15 residues. Trimming left V 6 bases short and J 2 bases short, with 14 bases between. The CDR3 protein is CAISDSGDRNQPQHF. CDR3 nucleotide sequence: TGTGCCATCAGCGACTCGGGGGATCGCAATCAGCCCCAGCATTTT.

This clonotype turned up a few times. The chain combines TRBV7-8 with TRBJ2-5, with no clear D. Germline assignment: CDR1 SGHVS and CDR2 FQNEAQ. This CDR3 is built from 11 residues. V was pared by 5 bases and J by 9 bases, with 10 bases between. The CDR3 loop is CASSVRRAQYF. CDR3 bases: TGTGCCAGCAGCGTTAGGAGAGCCCAGTACTTC.

This clonotype has more than one count but fewer than ten. This chain links TRBV20-1 with TRBJ1-1; D call uncertain. The CDR3 covers 11 residues. From germline, CDR1 is DFQATT and CDR2 SNEGSKA (reference sequence). The CDR3 region is CSVGGNTEAFF. DNA for the CDR3: TGCAGCGTGGGCGGGAACACTGAAGCTTTCTTT.

The chain is built from TRBV7-6 and TRBJ2-1, with D possibly matching TRBD1 (6 bases). CDR3 size: 15 residues. The V gene lost 1 base and the J gene lost 8 bases, with 15 bases spanning the gap. Germline-derived CDR1 and CDR2 are SGHVS and FNYEAQ. The CDR3 spells CASSLGPNRAYEQFF. CDR3 bases: TGTGCCAGCAGCTTAGGCCCCAACAGGGCCTATGAGCAGTTCTTC.

V is TRBV7-9 and J is TRBJ1-1; D is perhaps TRBD1 (5 bases). CDR3 length equals 13 residues. Per germline, CDR1 SEHNR and CDR2 FQNEAQ (reference sequence). V was cut by 0 bases and J by 10 bases, with 12 bases left in between. CDR3 in amino acids: CASSLALGPSAFF. In DNA, the CDR3 is TGTGCCAGCAGCTTAGCGTTGGGGCCGTCAGCTTTCTTT.

The rearrangement joins TRBV4-3 to TRBJ2-5; 7 bases agree with TRBD1. Germline CDR1 and CDR2: LGHNA and YSLEER. V lost 0 bases, J lost 5 bases, and 6 bases stayed unmatched. The CDR3 totals 15 residues. This chain's CDR3 is CASSQDSGGWETQYF. CDR3 in DNA: TGCGCCAGCAGCCAAGATTCAGGGGGATGGGAGACCCAGTACTTC.

This clonotype was picked up many times. The rearrangement links TRBV12-3 or TRBV12-4 to TRBJ1-1; no firm D call. This CDR3 contains 14 residues. The V gene lost 3 bases and the J gene lost 3 bases, with 11 bases spanning the gap. This CDR3 reads CASSFTGGDTEAFF. CDR3 sequence (DNA): TGTGCCAGCAGTTTTACCGGTGGTGACACTGAAGCTTTCTTT.

This clonotype was seen a few times. The rearrangement uses TRBV12-3 or TRBV12-4 and TRBJ2-3; TRBD1 might be the D (6 bases). This CDR3 is 13 amino acids long. V shed 10 bases and J shed 1 base, with 12 bases lying between them. The CDR3 reads CAIGGGGTDTQYF. The CDR3 DNA is TGTGCCATAGGTGGGGGCGGCACAGATACGCAGTATTTT.